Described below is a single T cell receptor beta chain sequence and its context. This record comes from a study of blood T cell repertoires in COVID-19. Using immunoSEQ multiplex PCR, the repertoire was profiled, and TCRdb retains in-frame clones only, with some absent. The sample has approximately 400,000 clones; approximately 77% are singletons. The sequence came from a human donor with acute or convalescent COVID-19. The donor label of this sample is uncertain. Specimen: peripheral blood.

DNA for the CDR3: TGTGCCAGCAGCCAAGTATCCTCCTATAATTCACCCCTCCACTTT. This translates into CASSQVSSYNSPLHF. This chain joins TRBV3-1 (or the pseudogene TRBV3-2) and TRBJ1-6; D not resolved. Germline-derived CDR1 and CDR2 are LGHDT and YNNKEL (reference sequence). The CDR3 covers 15 residues. Trimming shortened V by 1 base and J by 0 bases, and 4 bases separated the two germline ends.